A single sample is the source of the 11 T cell receptor beta chains below, sequenced in a study of T cells in Graves' hyperthyroidism and ophthalmopathy. RNA transcripts served as the template for amplifying TCR beta CDR3 regions. A first-round RT-PCR of the TCR CDR3 used the HTBI primer set. TCRdb processed the multiplex PCR reads anew with MiXCR; each CDR3 protein has one entry. The sample records 750,000 to 900,000 distinct CDR3 sequences, approximately 40% being singletons. Sequencing used blood. The receptors originated from a man younger than 35 with Graves' hyperthyroidism.

This clonotype was counted many times. The CDR3 sequence: CSGWGGTTYEQYF. DNA of the CDR3: TGCAGTGGATGGGGCGGGACAACCTACGAGCAGTACTTC. This chain connects TRBV20-1 to TRBJ2-7, with D perhaps TRBD1 or TRBD2 (6 bases each). The CDR3 has 13 residues. Between the trimmed V and J ends, which lost 7 bases and 2 bases, there was a span of 15 bases. The germline V gene has CDR1 DFQATT and CDR2 SNEGSKA (reference sequence).

This clonotype was counted only a few times. This chain links TRBV9 with TRBJ1-6, with D maybe TRBD1 (6 bases). CDR3 length equals 16 residues. Germline V gene lookup returns CDR1 SGDLS and CDR2 YYNGEE. The germline V and J ends were trimmed by 4 bases and 0 bases, with 11 bases remaining between them. The CDR3 sequence is CASSQQGSSYNSPLHF. The DNA for the CDR3 is TGTGCCAGCAGCCAACAGGGCAGCTCCTATAATTCACCCCTCCACTTT.

The chain employs TRBV7-2 and TRBJ2-2; D unclear. Germline CDR1 reads SGHTA; CDR2 reads FQGNSA. Trimming left V 5 bases short and J 3 bases short, with 16 bases between. The CDR3 extends over 16 amino acids. CDR3 DNA: TGTGCCAGCAGCCCGCCCTTGGGAACCCACACCGGGGAGCTGTTTTTT. Its protein product is CASSPPLGTHTGELFF. Together with reference TRBV7-2 and TRBJ2-2, the CDR3 gives the full variable domain: GAGVSQSPSNKVTEKGKDVELRCDPISGHTALYWYRQSLGQGLEFLIYFQGNSAPDKSGLPSDRFSAERTGGSVSTLTIQRTQQEDSAVYLCASSPPLGTHTGELFFGEGSRLTVL.

This chain connects TRBV7-9 to TRBJ2-7; possible D gene TRBD2, 6 bases. Deletions cut 3 bases from V and 5 bases from J, with 14 bases between. The CDR3 consists of 14 residues. Germline CDR1 and CDR2: SEHNR and FQNEAQ (reference sequence). CDR3 amino acids: CASSFSGPGNEQYF. The CDR3 region has the DNA TGTGCCAGCAGCTTTAGCGGACCCGGGAACGAGCAGTACTTC.

The chain carries TRBV7-2 and TRBJ1-4, with TRBD2 matching over 10 bases. The J call may be in error: the DNA end matches TRBJ2-3 better. Germline assignment: CDR1 SGHTA and CDR2 FQGNSA. The CDR3 runs to 15 residues. The CDR3 sequence is CASSLTSGGTDTQYF. In DNA, the CDR3 is TGTGCCAGCAGCTTAACTAGCGGGGGCACAGATACGCAGTATTTT.

V and J are TRBV28 and TRBJ2-7; D is perhaps TRBD2 (6 bases). The CDR3 contains 14 residues. Germline V gene data show CDR1 as MDHEN and CDR2 as SYDVKM. V lost 2 bases and J 9 bases, leaving 17 bases between the germline ends. CDR3 coding DNA: TGTGCCAGCAGTTTAATGGTCCGCGGGGCGGGGCAGTACTTC. This encodes CASSLMVRGAGQYF.

This clonotype has at least ten counts. The chain recombines TRBV10-3 with TRBJ2-2, with 8 positions matching TRBD2. The germline gives CDR1 ENHRY, CDR2 SYGVKD. After removal of 7 bases from V and 5 bases from J, the junction contained 3 bases not matched to a gene. CDR3 size: 13 residues. The CDR3 bases are TGTGCCATCACCGGGAGGGAGACCGGGGAGCTGTTTTTT. Translating it yields CAITGRETGELFF.

This clonotype has just a few counts. The chain is built from TRBV6-6 and TRBJ2-7, with D possibly TRBD1 on 6 matching bases. Germline CDR1 and CDR2: MNHNY and SVGAGI (reference sequence). The CDR3 is 13 amino acids. V was clipped by 7 bases and J by 3 bases, with 13 bases between them. This chain's CDR3 is CASTRGGYYEQYF. Here the CDR3 DNA reads TGTGCCAGCACTCGAGGGGGATACTACGAGCAGTACTTC.

Comments on this clonotype: A much larger clone lies a single base off, so this may be a read error. V gene TRBV29-1 combines with J gene TRBJ2-7; TRBD1 might be the D (6 bases). V was pared by 6 bases and J by 0 bases, with 15 bases between. The length of the CDR3 is 14 residues. Germline CDR1 and CDR2: SQVTM and ANQGSEA. CDR3 sequence reads: CSVRLQGSSYEQYF. The CDR3, as DNA: TGCAGCGTCCGCCTTCAGGGGAGCTCCTACGAGCAGTACTTC.

The chain joins TRBV10-3 to TRBJ1-2; D remains ambiguous. CDR1 is ENHRY and CDR2 is SYGVKD in the germline V gene. The CDR3 spans 15 residues. Trimming took 2 bases from V and 4 from J, leaving 14 bases between them. CDR3: CAISETVQGTYGYTF. The CDR3 nucleotides read TGTGCCATCAGTGAGACGGTGCAAGGAACCTATGGCTACACCTTC.

The chain recombines TRBV29-1 with TRBJ1-3, with D tentatively TRBD1 (5 bases). CDR1 and CDR2 (germline): SQVTM, ANQGSEA. The ends were cut back, 1 base at V and 7 bases at J, with 8 bases in the middle. This CDR3 has 12 residues. The CDR3 nucleotides read TGCAGCGTTGAAGGGCAGGGTAACACCATATATTTT. Translating it yields CSVEGQGNTIYF.